The present entry profiles one T cell receptor beta chain with its context. Its target is unknown. This specimen belongs to a study of T cell responses to AZD1222 COVID-19 vaccine. Study findings and constraints: Most donors were white British and more were female, and clonal diversity was possibly underestimated. Seropositive at baseline were only a handful of AZD1222 recipients.

Only in-frame clones appear in the TCRdb table, and some are missing; sequencing was by immunoSEQ multiplex PCR. The sample contains approximately 150,000 clones, around 90% of which appear only once. V was pared by 1 base and J by 0 bases, with 13 bases of the junction left unmatched. Germline-derived CDR1 and CDR2 are MNHNS and SASEGT. The CDR3 has 20 residues. The specimen was peripheral blood, collected on day 0 of AZD1222 vaccination. The receptor's source is an adult in good health. V usage is TRBV6-1 and J usage is TRBJ1-5; 9 bases match TRBD1. The CDR3 is CASSEGNYRGRRYSNQPQHF. In nucleotides, the CDR3 is TGTGCCAGCAGTGAAGGGAACTACAGGGGGCGGAGATATAGCAATCAGCCCCAGCATTTT.